These T cell receptor beta chains were read from a single sample in a study of blood T cells in healthy people across ages. In TCRdb, the 5' RACE reads were re-called with MiXCR into one record per CDR3 protein. The sample shows about 830,000 distinct CDR3 sequences, around 62% of them seen only once. The sequenced sample was blood. The source is a man younger than 40 in good health. Both conserved end residues are part of each CDR3. A D gene is named only where the DNA matches it firmly. Part of the rows lack a size; the others show once, few, many or a class for expanded clones.

TRBV4-1,TRBJ1-4,.,.,CASSQDYPEKLFF,TGCGCCAGCAGCCAAGATTATCCTGAAAAACTGTTTTTT
TRBV4-3,TRBJ2-1,.,.,CASSQGPSYNEQFF,TGCGCCAGCAGCCAAGGCCCATCCTACAATGAGCAGTTCTTC
TRBV7-8,TRBJ2-1,.,once,CASSLQNRRYQNEQFF,TGTGCCAGCAGCTTACAGAACCGTCGTTATCAGAATGAGCAGTTCTTC
TRBV6-6,TRBJ1-2,TRBD1,.,CASRSGTGAGYTF,TGTGCCAGCAGATCCGGGACAGGGGCTGGCTACACCTTC
TRBV7-3,TRBJ1-2,.,once,CASSEGPNRGYTF,TGTGCCAGCAGCGAAGGCCCTAACCGGGGCTACACCTTC
TRBV5-6,TRBJ2-5,.,once,CASSLLHHGTQETQYF,TGTGCCAGCAGCTTGCTACACCATGGTACCCAAGAGACCCAGTACTTC
TRBV29-1,TRBJ2-1,.,few,CSPKSGRGEQFF,TGCAGCCCCAAGTCGGGGAGAGGTGAGCAGTTCTTC
TRBV29-1,TRBJ2-5,.,.,CSVPEGGNEQYF,TGCAGCGTTCCTGAAGGGGGGAATGAGCAGTACTTC
TRBV6-6,TRBJ1-6,.,.,CASATPLLNSPLHF,TGTGCCAGCGCGACGCCCCTTCTTAATTCACCCCTCCACTTT
TRBV7-2,TRBJ1-2,.,.,CASSLVGVYGYTF,TGTGCCAGCAGCTTAGTTGGGGTCTATGGCTACACCTTC
TRBV6-2/TRBV6-3,TRBJ2-1,.,.,CASSSGVVTYNEQFF,TGTGCCAGCAGTTCTGGGGTAGTGACCTACAATGAGCAGTTCTTC
TRBV20-1,TRBJ2-7,TRBD1,.,CSPSRDRFSYEQYF,TGCAGTCCGAGCCGGGACAGATTCTCCTACGAGCAGTACTTC
TRBV15,TRBJ2-3,TRBD2,.,CATSRYPTGTSGPGADTQYF,TGTGCCACCAGCAGATACCCGACCGGGACTAGCGGTCCTGGGGCAGATACGCAGTATTTT
TRBV4-3,TRBJ1-4,TRBD1,.,CASSPWTGEKLFF,TGCGCCAGCAGCCCATGGACAGGCGAAAAACTGTTTTTT
TRBV28,TRBJ2-1,.,.,CASRTSGRGNNEQFF,TGTGCCAGCAGGACATCGGGAAGGGGGAACAATGAGCAGTTCTTC
TRBV7-9,TRBJ1-5,TRBD1,once,CASSQQTLRQGGQPQHF,TGTGCCAGCAGCCAACAAACCTTGAGACAGGGGGGACAGCCCCAGCATTTT
TRBV27,TRBJ2-7,.,.,CAIDEEGGNYEQYF,TGTGCCATCGACGAGGAGGGGGGGAACTACGAGCAGTACTTC
TRBV6-2/TRBV6-3,TRBJ2-7,.,.,CASSYELGEQYF,TGTGCCAGCAGTTACGAATTGGGCGAGCAGTACTTC
TRBV20-1,TRBJ2-5,TRBD2,.,CSASVRAGLPKETQYF,TGCAGTGCTAGTGTCCGAGCGGGATTACCAAAAGAGACCCAGTACTTC
TRBV29-1,TRBJ1-1,.,.,CSAEGQLNTEAFF,TGCAGCGCCGAGGGGCAGTTGAACACTGAAGCTTTCTTT
TRBV18,TRBJ1-4,TRBD1,few,CASSSGQGKLFF,TGTGCCAGCTCTTCGGGACAGGGAAAACTGTTTTTT
TRBV13,TRBJ2-6,.,once,CASSPLGTSGAGANVLTF,TGTGCCAGCAGCCCGCTAGGTACTTCCGGAGCCGGGGCCAACGTCCTGACTTTC
TRBV6-2/TRBV6-3,TRBJ2-5,TRBD2,.,CASSFREGETQYF,TGTGCCAGCAGTTTCCGGGAGGGAGAGACCCAGTACTTC
TRBV4-3,TRBJ1-1,.,.,CASSQEAGATNTEAFF,TGCGCCAGCAGCCAAGAAGCAGGGGCGACGAACACTGAAGCTTTCTTT
TRBV4-1,TRBJ2-7,.,.,CASSQTGRASYEQYF,TGCGCCAGCAGCCAAACGGGCCGCGCCTCCTACGAGCAGTACTTC
TRBV5-5,TRBJ2-3,.,.,CASSRTGDINTQYF,TGTGCCAGCAGCAGAACGGGGGACATCAATACGCAGTATTTT
TRBV6-2/TRBV6-3,TRBJ2-7,.,few,CASSYWRDFSYEQYF,TGTGCCAGCAGTTATTGGCGGGACTTTTCCTACGAGCAGTACTTC
TRBV5-1,TRBJ2-3,TRBD1,.,CASLLRDRGRDTQYF,TGCGCCAGCCTTTTGAGAGACAGGGGACGAGATACGCAGTATTTT
TRBV12-3/TRBV12-4,TRBJ2-5,TRBD2,.,CACSLSLRGGLETQYF,TGTGCCTGCAGTTTGAGTCTCCGGGGGGGCCTGGAGACCCAGTACTTC
TRBV2,TRBJ2-7,TRBD1,.,CASRDRAGEQYF,TGTGCCAGCAGGGACAGGGCGGGCGAGCAGTACTTC
TRBV11-1,TRBJ2-6,TRBD1,once,CASRGQGTGANVLTF,TGTGCCAGCCGGGGACAGGGGACTGGGGCCAACGTCCTGACTTTC
TRBV5-1,TRBJ1-4,TRBD1,.,CASGSDRGGEKLFF,TGCGCCAGCGGATCCGACAGGGGTGGTGAAAAACTGTTTTTT
TRBV12-5,TRBJ2-2,.,.,CAMGRTGELFF,TGTGCTATGGGCCGGACCGGGGAGCTGTTTTTT
TRBV7-9,TRBJ2-7,TRBD1,few,CASSAGQGSHEQYF,TGTGCCAGCAGCGCGGGACAGGGTAGTCACGAGCAGTACTTC
TRBV9,TRBJ2-7,.,few,CASSAGRSYEQYF,TGTGCCAGCAGTGCTGGACGGTCCTACGAGCAGTACTTC
TRBV6-2/TRBV6-3,TRBJ2-1,TRBD1,.,CASSWDREWNEQFF,TGTGCCAGCAGTTGGGACAGGGAATGGAATGAGCAGTTCTTC
TRBV7-3,TRBJ2-5,.,.,CASSLTGMGLETQYF,TGTGCCAGCAGCTTAACGGGGATGGGTTTAGAGACCCAGTACTTC
TRBV29-1,TRBJ2-7,.,few,CSVRGRDSYEQYF,TGCAGCGTTAGAGGCAGGGATTCCTACGAGCAGTACTTC
TRBV5-1,TRBJ2-3,TRBD2,few,CASSSTSGGAATDTQYF,TGCGCCAGCAGTTCGACTAGCGGGGGGGCAGCCACAGATACGCAGTATTTT
TRBV3-1,TRBJ2-3,.,.,CASKLGLATDTQYF,TGTGCCAGCAAACTAGGATTAGCCACAGATACGCAGTATTTT
TRBV7-2,TRBJ2-7,TRBD2,.,CASSSPRLAGEPYEQYF,TGTGCCAGCAGCTCGCCCCGACTAGCGGGGGAACCTTACGAGCAGTACTTC
TRBV7-2,TRBJ1-5,.,.,CASSPGHLLSNQPQHF,TGTGCCAGCAGCCCAGGACATCTCCTTAGCAATCAGCCCCAGCATTTT
TRBV9,TRBJ2-1,.,.,CASASAPGYNEQFF,TGTGCCAGCGCTAGCGCCCCCGGATACAATGAGCAGTTCTTC
TRBV20-1,TRBJ1-1,.,.,CSARVATPNTEAFF,TGCAGTGCTAGAGTGGCAACACCGAACACTGAAGCTTTCTTT
TRBV5-1,TRBJ2-6,.,.,CASSLLLRGQTSSGANVLTF,TGCGCCAGCAGCTTGCTCCTACGAGGACAGACTAGCTCTGGGGCCAACGTCCTGACTTTC
TRBV2,TRBJ1-5,.,.,CASRAGATSNQPQHF,TGTGCCAGCAGGGCAGGGGCAACGAGCAATCAGCCCCAGCATTTT
TRBV10-3,TRBJ1-4,.,once,CAISEVAHTNEKLFF,TGTGCCATCAGTGAGGTGGCACACACTAATGAAAAACTGTTTTTT
TRBV14,TRBJ1-4,.,.,CASSQIPTGEKLFF,TGTGCCAGCAGCCAAATCCCGACCGGGGAAAAACTGTTTTTT
TRBV12-3/TRBV12-4,TRBJ2-7,.,.,CASSFRGRGASYEQYF,TGTGCCAGCAGTTTTCGTGGCAGAGGGGCGTCCTACGAGCAGTACTTC
TRBV5-5,TRBJ1-4,.,.,CASSSRPVGEREKLFF,TGTGCCAGCAGCTCCCGCCCGGTGGGGGAAAGGGAAAAACTGTTTTTT
TRBV20-1,TRBJ2-7,TRBD1,few,CSARDPGQVGYEQYF,TGCAGTGCTAGAGATCCGGGACAGGTGGGCTACGAGCAGTACTTC
TRBV27,TRBJ2-1,TRBD1,.,CASSYRDRGRIFSYNEQFF,TGTGCCAGCAGTTACCGGGACAGGGGACGAATCTTCTCCTACAATGAGCAGTTCTTC
TRBV10-3,TRBJ2-7,TRBD2,.,CAISVGSGGADLYEQYF,TGTGCCATCAGTGTTGGTAGCGGGGGGGCTGATCTCTACGAGCAGTACTTC
TRBV7-2,TRBJ2-4,TRBD1,once,CASSFRKDRYRGWYGQYF,TGTGCCAGCAGCTTTAGGAAGGACCGATACAGGGGATGGTACGGGCAGTACTTC
TRBV14,TRBJ2-7,.,.,CASSQEGRYNEQYF,TGTGCCAGCAGCCAAGAGGGGAGATACAATGAGCAGTACTTC
TRBV7-8,TRBJ2-1,.,few,CASSLVSGAAEQFF,TGTGCCAGCAGCTTAGTGTCCGGGGCTGCTGAGCAGTTCTTC
TRBV20-1,TRBJ2-7,TRBD1,.,CSAGDRDEQYF,TGCAGTGCGGGGGACAGGGACGAGCAGTACTTC
TRBV5-1,TRBJ1-2,.,.,CASSFTGTLYGYTF,TGCGCCAGCAGCTTTACCGGGACACTCTATGGCTACACCTTC
TRBV9,TRBJ2-7,.,.,CASSVGGGGRPYEQYF,TGTGCCAGCAGCGTAGGGGGAGGGGGAAGGCCATACGAGCAGTACTTC